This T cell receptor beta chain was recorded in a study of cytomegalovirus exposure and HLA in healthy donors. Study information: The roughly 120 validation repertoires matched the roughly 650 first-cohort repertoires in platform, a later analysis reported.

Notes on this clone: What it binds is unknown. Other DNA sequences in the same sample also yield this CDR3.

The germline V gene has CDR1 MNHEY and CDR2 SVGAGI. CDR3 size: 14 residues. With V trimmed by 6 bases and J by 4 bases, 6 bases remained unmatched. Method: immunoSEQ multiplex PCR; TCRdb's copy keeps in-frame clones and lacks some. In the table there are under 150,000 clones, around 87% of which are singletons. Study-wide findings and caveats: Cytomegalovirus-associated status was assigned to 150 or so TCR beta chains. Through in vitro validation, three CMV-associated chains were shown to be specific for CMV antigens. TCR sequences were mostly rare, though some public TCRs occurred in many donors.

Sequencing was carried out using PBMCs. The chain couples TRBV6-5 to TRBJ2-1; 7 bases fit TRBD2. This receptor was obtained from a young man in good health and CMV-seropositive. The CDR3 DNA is TGTGCCAGCAGCCCGGGACTATCGTACAATGAGCAGTTCTTC. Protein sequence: CASSPGLSYNEQFF.